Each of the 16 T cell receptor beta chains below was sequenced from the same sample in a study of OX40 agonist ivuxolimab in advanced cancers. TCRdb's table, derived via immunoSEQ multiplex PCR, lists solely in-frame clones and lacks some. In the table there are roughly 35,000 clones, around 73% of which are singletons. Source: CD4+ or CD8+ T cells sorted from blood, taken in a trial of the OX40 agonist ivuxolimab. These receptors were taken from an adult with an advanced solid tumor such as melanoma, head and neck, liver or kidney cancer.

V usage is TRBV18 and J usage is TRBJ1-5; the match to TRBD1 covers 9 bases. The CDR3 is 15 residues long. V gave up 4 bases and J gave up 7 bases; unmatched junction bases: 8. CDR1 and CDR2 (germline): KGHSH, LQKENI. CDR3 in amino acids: CASSREQGAAQPQHF. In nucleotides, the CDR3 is TGTGCCAGCTCACGGGAACAGGGGGCTGCGCAGCCCCAGCATTTT.

The CDR3 is CAWSTDTQYF. CDR3 nucleotides: TGTGCCTGGAGCACAGATACGCAGTATTTT. The chain links TRBV30 to TRBJ2-3; D remains ambiguous. Germline V gene sequence: CDR1 GTSNPN, CDR2 SVGIG (reference sequence). The CDR3 loop spans 10 amino acids. Deletions cut 3 bases from V and 2 bases from J, with 0 bases between.

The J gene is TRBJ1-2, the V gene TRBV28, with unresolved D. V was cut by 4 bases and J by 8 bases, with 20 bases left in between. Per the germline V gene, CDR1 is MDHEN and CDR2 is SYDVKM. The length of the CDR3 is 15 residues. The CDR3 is CASSSPGKGAGGYTF. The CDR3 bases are TGTGCCAGCAGTTCGCCAGGAAAAGGCGCGGGCGGCTACACCTTC.

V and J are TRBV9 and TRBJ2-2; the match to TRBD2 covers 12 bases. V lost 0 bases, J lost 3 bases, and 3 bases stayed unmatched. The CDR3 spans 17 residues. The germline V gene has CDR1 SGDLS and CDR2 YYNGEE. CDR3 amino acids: CASSVGGLAGHTGELFF. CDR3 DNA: TGTGCCAGCAGCGTAGGGGGACTAGCGGGCCACACCGGGGAGCTGTTTTTT.

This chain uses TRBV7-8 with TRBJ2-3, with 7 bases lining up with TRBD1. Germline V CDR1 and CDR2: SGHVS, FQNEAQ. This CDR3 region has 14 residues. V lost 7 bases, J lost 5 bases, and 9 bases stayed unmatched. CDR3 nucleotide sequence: TGTGCCAGCACCACAGCTCCAGGGGGAGATACGCAGTATTTT. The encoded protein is CASTTAPGGDTQYF.

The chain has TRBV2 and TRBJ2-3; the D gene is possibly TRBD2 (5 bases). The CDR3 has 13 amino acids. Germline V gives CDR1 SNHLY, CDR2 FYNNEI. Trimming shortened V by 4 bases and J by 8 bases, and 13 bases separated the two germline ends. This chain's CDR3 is CASSAAGTRTQYF. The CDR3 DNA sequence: TGTGCCAGCAGTGCCGCGGGCACCCGTACGCAGTATTTT.

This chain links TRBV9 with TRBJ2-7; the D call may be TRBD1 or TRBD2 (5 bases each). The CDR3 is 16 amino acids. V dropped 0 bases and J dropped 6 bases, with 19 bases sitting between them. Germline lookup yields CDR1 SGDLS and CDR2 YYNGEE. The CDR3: CASSVDWGTKEIEQYF. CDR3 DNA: TGTGCCAGCAGCGTAGATTGGGGGACGAAGGAAATCGAGCAGTACTTC.

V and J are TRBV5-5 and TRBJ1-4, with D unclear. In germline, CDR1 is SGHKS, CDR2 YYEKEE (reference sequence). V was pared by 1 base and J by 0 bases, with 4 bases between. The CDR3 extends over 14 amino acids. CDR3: CASSLTATNEKLFF. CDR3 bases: TGTGCCAGCAGCTTGACAGCAACTAATGAAAAACTGTTTTTT.

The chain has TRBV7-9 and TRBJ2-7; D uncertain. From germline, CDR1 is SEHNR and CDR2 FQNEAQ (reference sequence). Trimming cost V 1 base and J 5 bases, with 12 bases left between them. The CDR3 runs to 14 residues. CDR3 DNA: TGTGCCAGCAGCTTAGTTCAGGCAGGTCACGAGCAGTACTTC. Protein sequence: CASSLVQAGHEQYF.

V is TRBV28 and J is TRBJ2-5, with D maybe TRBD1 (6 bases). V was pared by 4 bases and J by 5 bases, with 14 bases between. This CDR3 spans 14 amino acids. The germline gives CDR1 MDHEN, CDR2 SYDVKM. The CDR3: CASSSAGDTETQYF. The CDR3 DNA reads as TGTGCCAGCAGTTCGGCAGGGGATACGGAGACCCAGTACTTC.

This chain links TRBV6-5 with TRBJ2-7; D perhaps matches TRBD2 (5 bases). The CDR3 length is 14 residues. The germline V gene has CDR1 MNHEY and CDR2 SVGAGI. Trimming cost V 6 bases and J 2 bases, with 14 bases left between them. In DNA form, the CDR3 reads TGTGCCAGCAGCCCCCGGAGCGGCCCCTACGAGCAGTACTTC. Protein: CASSPRSGPYEQYF.

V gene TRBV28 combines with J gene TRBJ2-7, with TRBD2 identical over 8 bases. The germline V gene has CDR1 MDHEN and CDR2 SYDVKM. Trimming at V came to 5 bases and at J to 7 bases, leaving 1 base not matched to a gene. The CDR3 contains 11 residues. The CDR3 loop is CASSRGGEQYF. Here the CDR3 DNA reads TGTGCCAGCAGTCGGGGGGGGGAGCAGTACTTC.

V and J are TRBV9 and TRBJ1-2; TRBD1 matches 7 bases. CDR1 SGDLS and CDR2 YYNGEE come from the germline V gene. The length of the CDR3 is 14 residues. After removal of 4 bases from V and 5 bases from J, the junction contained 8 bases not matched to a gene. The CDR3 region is CASSPGQTKYGYTF. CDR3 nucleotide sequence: TGTGCCAGCAGCCCGGGACAGACGAAGTATGGCTACACCTTC.

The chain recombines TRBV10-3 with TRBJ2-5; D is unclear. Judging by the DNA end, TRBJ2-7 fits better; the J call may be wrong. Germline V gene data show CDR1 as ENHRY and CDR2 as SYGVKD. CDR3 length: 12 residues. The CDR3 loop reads CAISEQRYEQYF. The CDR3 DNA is TGTGCCATCAGTGAACAGAGGTACGAGCAGTACTTC.

The CDR3 loop is CASSLILKGQGLRSAKNIQYF. The CDR3 DNA reads TGTGCCAGCAGCTTAATCCTTAAGGGACAGGGTTTGCGTTCGGCCAAAAACATTCAGTACTTC. This rearrangement joins TRBV7-3 to TRBJ2-4; TRBD1 matches 9 bases. Unmatched junction bases numbered 17, after V lost 1 base and J lost 1 base. The CDR3 contains 21 residues. Germline CDR1 SGHTA, CDR2 FQGTGA.

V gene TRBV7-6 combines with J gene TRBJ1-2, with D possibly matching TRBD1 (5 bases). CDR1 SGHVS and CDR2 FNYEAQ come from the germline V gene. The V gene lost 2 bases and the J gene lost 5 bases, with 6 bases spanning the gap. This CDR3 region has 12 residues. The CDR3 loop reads CASSLQGYGYTF. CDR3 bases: TGTGCCAGCAGCTTACAGGGTTATGGCTACACCTTC. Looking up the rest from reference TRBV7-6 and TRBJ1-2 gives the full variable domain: GAGVSQSPRYKVTKRGQDVALRCDPISGHVSLYWYRQALGQGPEFLTYFNYEAQQDKSGLPNDRFSAERPEGSISTLTIQRTEQRDSAMYRCASSLQGYGYTFGSGTRLTVV.